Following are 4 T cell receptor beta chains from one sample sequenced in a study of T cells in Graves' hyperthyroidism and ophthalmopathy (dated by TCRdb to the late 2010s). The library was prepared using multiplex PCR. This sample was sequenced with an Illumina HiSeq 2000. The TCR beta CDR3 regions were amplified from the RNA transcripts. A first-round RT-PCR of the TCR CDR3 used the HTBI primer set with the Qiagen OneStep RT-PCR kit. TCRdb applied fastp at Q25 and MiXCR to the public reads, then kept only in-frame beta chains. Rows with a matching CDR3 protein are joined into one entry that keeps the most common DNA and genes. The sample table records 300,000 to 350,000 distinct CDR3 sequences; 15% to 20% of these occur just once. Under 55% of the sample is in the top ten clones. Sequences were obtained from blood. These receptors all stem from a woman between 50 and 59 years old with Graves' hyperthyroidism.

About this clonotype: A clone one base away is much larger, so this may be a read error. Here the CDR3 reads CASSPSTGEEASF. In DNA form, the CDR3 reads TGTGCCAGCTCACCCTCCACCGGAGAGGAAGCTTCCTTT. The rearrangement uses TRBV18 and TRBJ1-1; D uncertain. This CDR3 region has 13 residues. Germline loops: CDR1 KGHSH, CDR2 LQKENI.

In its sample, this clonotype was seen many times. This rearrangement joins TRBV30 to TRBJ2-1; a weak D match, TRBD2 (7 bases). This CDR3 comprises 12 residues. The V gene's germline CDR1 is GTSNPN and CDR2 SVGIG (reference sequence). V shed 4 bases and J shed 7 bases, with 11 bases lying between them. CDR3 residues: CAWKGGGNEQFF. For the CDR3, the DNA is TGTGCCTGGAAGGGAGGGGGGAATGAGCAGTTCTTC.

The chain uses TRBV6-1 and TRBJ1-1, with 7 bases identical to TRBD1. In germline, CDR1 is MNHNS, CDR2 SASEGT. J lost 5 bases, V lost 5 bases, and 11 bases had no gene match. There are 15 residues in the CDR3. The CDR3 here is CASSLMTGIRTEAFF. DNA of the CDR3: TGTGCCAGCAGTCTCATGACAGGGATCCGGACTGAAGCTTTCTTT.

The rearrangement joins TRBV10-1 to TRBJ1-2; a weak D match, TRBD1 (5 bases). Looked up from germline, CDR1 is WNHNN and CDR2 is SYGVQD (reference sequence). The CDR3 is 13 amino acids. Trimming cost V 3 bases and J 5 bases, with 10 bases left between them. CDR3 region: CASSDEGNYGYTF. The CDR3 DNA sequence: TGCGCCAGCAGTGATGAGGGGAATTATGGCTACACCTTC.